This TCR beta chain was recovered during a study of radiation and T cells in renal cell carcinoma. General study findings and limits: In blood, top tumor clones expanded by 2 weeks, shrinking by 4. Dominant CDR3 motifs occupied more repertoire in irradiated than control tumors. In nephrectomy-only tumors, top 100 clonotypes averaged about 45%, versus roughly 50% irradiated.

As to treatment: 15 Gy SBRT to primary tumor, nephrectomy 4 weeks later. Produced via immunoSEQ multiplex PCR; TCRdb's table is partial and in-frame only. The sample lists under 20,000 clones; roughly 64% were seen once. As to this clone: Its specificity is unknown.

This TCR was recovered from a woman in her sixties or seventies with renal cell carcinoma. The input for sequencing was tumor tissue, taken from a patient whose treatment included radiotherapy and nephrectomy.

CDR3: CASSQFLEPRQGWMNTEAFF. The CDR3 DNA reads as TGCGCCAGCAGTCAATTCCTCGAGCCAAGACAGGGGTGGATGAACACTGAAGCTTTCTTT. This chain links TRBV23-1 with TRBJ1-1; 8 positions match TRBD1. TRBV23-1 is identified as an open reading frame with a role that is uncertain. V shed 1 base and J 0 bases; nucleotides not matched to a gene: 16. The CDR3 is 20 residues long.